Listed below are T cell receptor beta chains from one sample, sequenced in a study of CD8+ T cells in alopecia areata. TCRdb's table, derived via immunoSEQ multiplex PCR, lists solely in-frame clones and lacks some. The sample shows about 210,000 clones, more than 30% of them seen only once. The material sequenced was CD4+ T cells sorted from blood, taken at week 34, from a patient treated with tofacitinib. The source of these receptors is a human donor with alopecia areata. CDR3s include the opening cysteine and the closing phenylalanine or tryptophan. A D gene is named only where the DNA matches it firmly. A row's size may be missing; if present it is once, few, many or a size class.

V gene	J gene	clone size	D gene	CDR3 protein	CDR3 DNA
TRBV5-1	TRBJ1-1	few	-	CASSSELNTEAFF	TGCGCCAGCAGTTCTGAGCTGAACACTGAAGCTTTCTTT
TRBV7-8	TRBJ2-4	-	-	CASSLRFGSSSAKNIQYF	TGTGCCAGCAGCTTAAGGTTTGGCAGTTCTTCAGCCAAAAACATTCAGTACTTC
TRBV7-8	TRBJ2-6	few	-	CASSAYRAPGANVLTF	TGTGCCAGCAGCGCCTACAGGGCCCCCGGGGCCAACGTCCTGACTTTC
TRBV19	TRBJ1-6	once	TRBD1	CASKLQGDHSPLHF	TGTGCCAGTAAGCTCCAGGGGGATCATTCACCCCTCCACTTT
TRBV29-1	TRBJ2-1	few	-	CSAARTASSSYNEQFF	TGCAGCGCCGCGAGGACAGCCTCGAGCTCCTACAATGAGCAGTTCTTC
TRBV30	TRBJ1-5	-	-	CAWSSYGDQPQHF	TGTGCCTGGAGTTCGTACGGGGACCAGCCCCAGCATTTT
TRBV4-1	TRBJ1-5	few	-	CASSQDKGGMPQHF	TGCGCCAGCAGCCAAGATAAGGGGGGTATGCCCCAGCATTTT
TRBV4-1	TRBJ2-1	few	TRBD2	CASSSLSSGRDNEQFF	TGCGCCAGCAGTTCATTATCTAGCGGGAGGGACAATGAGCAGTTCTTC
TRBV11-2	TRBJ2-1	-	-	CASSLERRGWQFF	TGTGCCAGCAGCTTAGAAAGAAGGGGTTGGCAGTTCTTC
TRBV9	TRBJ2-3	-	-	CASSVGIDTSTDTQYF	TGTGCCAGCAGCGTAGGGATAGACACGAGCACAGATACGCAGTATTTT
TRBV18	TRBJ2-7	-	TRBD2	CASSQPTSGGSYEQYF	TGTGCCAGCTCACAACCAACTAGCGGGGGCTCCTACGAGCAGTACTTC
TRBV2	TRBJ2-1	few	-	CASNIGPPNEQFF	TGTGCCAGCAATATAGGACCCCCTAATGAGCAGTTCTTC
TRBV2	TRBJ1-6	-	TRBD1	CASTRTGSTNSPLHF	TGTGCCAGCACCCGGACAGGGTCGACTAATTCACCCCTCCACTTT
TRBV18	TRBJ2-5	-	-	CASSLGMQETQYF	TGTGCCAGCTCGCTTGGGATGCAAGAGACCCAGTACTTC